The rows below give T cell receptor beta chains drawn from one sample of a study of radiotherapy plus CTLA-4 blockade in lung cancer. This table comes from immunoSEQ multiplex PCR, and its TCRdb copy is limited to in-frame clones, with some not included. Of fewer than 50,000 clones in the sample, about 86% were seen once. The sample in question was peripheral blood, obtained from a patient treated with radiotherapy plus ipilimumab. All receptors derive from a human donor with non-small cell lung cancer whose response to radiotherapy plus ipilimumab could not be evaluated. CDR3s include the opening cysteine and the closing phenylalanine or tryptophan. D genes are given only for firm matches. The listing skips clone size in some rows; elsewhere it reads once, few, many or a size class.

clone_size	v_call	d_call	j_call	cdr3_aa	cdr3_nt
.	TRBV9	.	TRBJ1-3	CASSANPLGGSRSGNTIYF	TGTGCCAGCAGCGCAAACCCTCTGGGGGGTTCTCGTTCTGGAAACACCATATATTTT
few	TRBV5-4	.	TRBJ2-1	CASSGLGFEQFF	TGTGCCAGCAGCGGCCTTGGTTTTGAGCAGTTCTTC
.	TRBV6-6	.	TRBJ1-1	CAGSPETTGRTEAFF	TGTGCCGGCAGTCCCGAGACCACAGGGAGAACTGAAGCTTTCTTT
.	TRBV6-1	TRBD2	TRBJ2-2	CASSRAGNTGELFF	TGTGCCAGCAGTCGAGCGGGAAACACCGGGGAGCTGTTTTTT
.	TRBV27	TRBD2	TRBJ2-7	CASSRTSEQYF	TGTGCCAGCAGTCGGACTAGCGAGCAGTACTTC
.	TRBV9	TRBD2	TRBJ2-7	CASSHPGGSGRAGEQYF	TGTGCCAGCAGCCACCCTGGGGGTAGCGGGAGGGCCGGCGAGCAGTACTTC
.	TRBV4-2	.	TRBJ1-4	CASSPGVSNEKLFF	TGTGCCAGCAGCCCGGGAGTTTCTAATGAAAAACTGTTTTTT
.	TRBV7-9	.	TRBJ1-1	CASSPPTVF	TGTGCCAGCAGCCCACCTACCGTCTTT
.	TRBV7-3	TRBD2	TRBJ2-1	CASSLGGTYNEQFF	TGTGCCAGCAGCTTGGGGGGGACCTACAATGAGCAGTTCTTC
.	TRBV18	TRBD2	TRBJ2-3	CASSQGSGGQNTQYF	TGTGCCAGCTCACAAGGGAGCGGGGGGCAGAATACGCAGTATTTT
once	TRBV2	.	TRBJ2-1	CASSVHEQFF	TGTGCCAGCAGCGTTCATGAGCAGTTCTTC
few	TRBV7-6	.	TRBJ1-6	CASSSRGHNSPLHF	TGTGCCAGCAGCTCCAGGGGCCATAATTCACCCCTCCACTTT
.	TRBV6-5	.	TRBJ2-2	CATSFPGTGELFF	TGTGCCACCTCGTTCCCGGGGACCGGGGAGCTGTTTTTT
.	TRBV7-2	TRBD1	TRBJ1-4	CASSTRTGTYEKLFF	TGTGCCAGCAGCACCAGGACAGGCACTTATGAAAAACTGTTTTTT
once	TRBV5-1	.	TRBJ2-3	CASSLDGGGSQQYF	TGCGCCAGCAGCTTGGATGGCGGGGGCTCCCAGCAGTATTTT
once	TRBV11-2	TRBD2	TRBJ2-1	CASSTIAGAYNEQFF	TGTGCCAGCAGCACAATAGCGGGGGCCTACAATGAGCAGTTCTTC
.	TRBV4-3	TRBD1	TRBJ1-2	CASSPYRGSNYGYTF	TGCGCCAGCAGCCCCTACAGGGGATCTAACTATGGCTACACCTTC
once	TRBV19	TRBD1	TRBJ1-5	CASSILAGGDGNQPQHF	TGTGCCAGTAGTATATTGGCAGGGGGTGATGGCAATCAGCCCCAGCATTTT
.	TRBV2	TRBD2	TRBJ2-2	CASTEASGRAGELFF	TGTGCCAGCACTGAGGCTAGCGGGAGGGCCGGGGAGCTGTTTTTT
.	TRBV7-2	TRBD2	TRBJ2-2	CASSPRASGGGTGELFF	TGTGCCAGCAGCCCGCGGGCTAGCGGGGGGGGGACCGGGGAGCTGTTTTTT
.	TRBV7-3	.	TRBJ1-1	CASSLTSGIEAFF	TGTGCCAGCAGCTTAACTTCCGGGATTGAAGCTTTCTTT
.	TRBV25-1	TRBD1	TRBJ1-5	CASSPSGGQPQHF	TGTGCCAGCAGTCCGTCAGGGGGGCAGCCCCAGCATTTT
few	TRBV29-1	TRBD1	TRBJ2-7	CSVGTDYSYEQYF	TGCAGCGTCGGGACAGACTACTCCTACGAGCAGTACTTC
.	TRBV15	.	TRBJ1-5	CATRITGSNQPQHF	TGTGCCACCAGGATCACAGGGAGCAATCAGCCCCAGCATTTT
.	TRBV28	.	TRBJ2-2	CASTVNTGELFF	TGTGCCAGCACGGTGAACACCGGGGAGCTGTTTTTT
.	TRBV5-4	.	TRBJ2-2	CASGDSQARTGGLFF	TGTGCCAGCGGAGATTCACAGGCGCGCACCGGGGGGCTGTTTTTT
.	TRBV6-4	.	TRBJ2-1	CASKESGFGYNEQFF	TGTGCCAGCAAGGAAAGCGGGTTTGGATACAATGAGCAGTTCTTC